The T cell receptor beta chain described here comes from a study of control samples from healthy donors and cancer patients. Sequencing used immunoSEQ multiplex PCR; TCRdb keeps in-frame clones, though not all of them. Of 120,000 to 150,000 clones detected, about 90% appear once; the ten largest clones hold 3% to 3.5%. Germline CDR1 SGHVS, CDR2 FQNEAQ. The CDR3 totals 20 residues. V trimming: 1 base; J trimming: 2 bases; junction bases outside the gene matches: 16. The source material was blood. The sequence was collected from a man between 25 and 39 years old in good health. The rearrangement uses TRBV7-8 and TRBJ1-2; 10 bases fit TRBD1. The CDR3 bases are TGTGCCAGCAGCTTAGTCTGGAGGGGTGACAGGGGGCCCCCAAACTATGGCTACACCTTC. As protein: CASSLVWRGDRGPPNYGYTF.